This TCR beta chain was found in a study of blood T cell repertoires in COVID-19. Overall study: COVID-19 samples from acute and convalescent phases originated in the United States, Italy and Spain. Sources were T cells, B-cell-depleted T cells, or PBMCs; the material itself was cDNA or gDNA.

As originally analysed: Amplifying reference gene primers gave estimates of nucleated cell counts. TCRdb keeps only in-frame clones here, not all; method: immunoSEQ multiplex PCR. That table furnishes V, J and clone size, whereas the DNA furnished D and trimming. Of around 70,000 clones listed, roughly 84% are singletons. There are 15 residues in the CDR3. V was pared by 0 bases and J by 6 bases, with 12 bases between. The germline CDR1 and CDR2 sequences are LGHDT and YNNKEL (reference sequence). The sample taken for sequencing was peripheral blood. This TCR came from a woman at least 80 years old with active or convalescent COVID-19. V is TRBV3-1 (or the pseudogene TRBV3-2) and J is TRBJ2-1; no clear D gene. The CDR3, as DNA: TGTGCCAGCAGCCAAGATCCTCTTAGCACCAATGAGCAGTTCTTC. Translated, it gives CASSQDPLSTNEQFF.